The table lists the clone carrying this T cell receptor beta chain with a few counts. Its antigen is currently unknown. Germline loops: CDR1 MNHEY, CDR2 SVGEGT. Trimming stripped 5 bases from V and 12 bases from J, with 14 bases between. The CDR3 has 11 residues. This record comes from a study of T cell responses to AZD1222 COVID-19 vaccine. General observations from the study: Possibly, clonal diversity was underestimated; donors were largely white British and included more females. Along spike, vaccine-associated CD4 TCRs were found throughout, with dominance at 160-218 and 743-854.

Measured with immunoSEQ multiplex PCR; TCRdb has only the in-frame clones, and not every one. The sample lists under 150,000 clones, around 80% occurring once. This receptor was identified in an adult who received the AZD1222 COVID-19 vaccine. The material was peripheral blood, obtained 28 days after the second AZD1222 dose. This chain links TRBV6-2 or TRBV6-3 with TRBJ2-7; D not resolved. This CDR3 is CASSQNRRTYF. Here the CDR3 DNA reads TGTGCCAGCAGTCAGAATCGGCGAACGTACTTC.